This T cell receptor (beta chain) was captured in a study of PD-L1 blockade in urothelial cancer. Study information: Blood analysis was done at 3 weeks (second dose) and 6 weeks after treatment began. Among blood samples, the median T cell count was approximately 150,000.

This table comes from immunoSEQ multiplex PCR, and its TCRdb copy is limited to in-frame clones, with some not included. Of 90,000 or so clones listed, around 91% were seen once; the top ten hold around 1.5%. Time point denoted: pretreatment peripheral blood. This material consisted of PBMCs, taken around atezolizumab (anti-PD-L1) treatment. The TCR comes from a man in his sixties with urothelial cancer.

Here the CDR3 DNA reads TGTGCCAGCAGCCCGGGTAGCGGGAGTCTCGACGAGCAGTACTTC. Translated: CASSPGSGSLDEQYF. The chain has TRBV13 and TRBJ2-7; 9 bases are shared with TRBD2. The CDR3 loop spans 15 amino acids. V shed 5 bases, J shed 5 bases, and the junction held 10 bases outside the gene matches. CDR1 is PRHDT and CDR2 is FYEKMQ in the germline V gene (reference sequence).